A selection of T cell receptor beta chains follows, all from one sample in a study of OX40 agonist ivuxolimab in advanced cancers. Only in-frame clones appear in the TCRdb table, and some are missing; sequencing was by immunoSEQ multiplex PCR. The data show about 89,000 clones, over 75% seen once. The input for sequencing was CD4+ or CD8+ T cells sorted from blood, taken in a trial of the OX40 agonist ivuxolimab. These receptors all stem from an adult with an advanced solid tumor such as melanoma, head and neck, liver or kidney cancer. CDR3s include the opening cysteine and the closing phenylalanine or tryptophan. D genes are given only for firm matches. Some rows have no size entry. The others give once, few or many, or a class for an expanded clone.

CDR3nt | CDR3aa | j_gene | v_gene | abundance | d_gene
TGTGCCAGCAGTACCGGGACAGGGAATGAAAAACTGTTTTTT | CASSTGTGNEKLFF | TRBJ1-4 | TRBV2 | . | TRBD1
TGTGCCAGCAGCCCCCCGGGAGGGGGCTATGGCTACACCTTC | CASSPPGGGYGYTF | TRBJ1-2 | TRBV7-6 | . | .
TGTGCCTGGGACCTTGGAGGGTCTGAAGCTTTCTTT | CAWDLGGSEAFF | TRBJ1-1 | TRBV30 | once | .
TGCAGCGTTGAGCGGGGTGTTGTAGGGAGGAACACTGAAGCTTTCTTT | CSVERGVVGRNTEAFF | TRBJ1-1 | TRBV29-1 | once | .
TGTGCCAGCAGCCGGGGCCGCCTAACCGGGGAGCTGTTTTTT | CASSRGRLTGELFF | TRBJ2-2 | TRBV7-6 | . | .
TGTGCCAGCAGCTTACGAGGGGGGTGGAGTTCTGGCAATCAGCCCCAGCATTTT | CASSLRGGWSSGNQPQHF | TRBJ1-5 | TRBV7-2 | . | .
TGTGCCAGCAGACGCGACCAAGGAGGGAATGGCTACACCTTC | CASRRDQGGNGYTF | TRBJ1-2 | TRBV2 | . | .
TGTGCCAGCAGCTTACACCATGGGATCGCGCAGTATTTT | CASSLHHGIAQYF | TRBJ2-3 | TRBV11-2 | . | .
TGTGCCATCAATCCGGACAGGGATTCACCCCTCCACTTT | CAINPDRDSPLHF | TRBJ1-6 | TRBV10-3 | . | TRBD1
TGTGCCAGTAGCCCCGGGACTAGCGGGATTGGCACAGATACGCAGTATTTT | CASSPGTSGIGTDTQYF | TRBJ2-3 | TRBV19 | . | TRBD2
TGTGCCAGCTCACCAGGGACAGGGAGAGTAGAAGCTTTCTTT | CASSPGTGRVEAFF | TRBJ1-1 | TRBV18 | once | TRBD1
TGTGCCAGCAGTGAAATCTGGGACTACGAGCAGTACTTC | CASSEIWDYEQYF | TRBJ2-7 | TRBV6-1 | once | .
TGCAGCGTAGGACAGGGGGGCTACAATGAGCAGTTCTTC | CSVGQGGYNEQFF | TRBJ2-1 | TRBV29-1 | . | TRBD1
TGCAGTGCCCAGGCGAACAATGAGCAGTTCTTC | CSAQANNEQFF | TRBJ2-1 | TRBV20-1 | . | .
TGTGCCAGTAGGGCCGGGGAGCTGTTTTTT | CASRAGELFF | TRBJ2-2 | TRBV19 | . | .
TGTGCCACCAGCAGAGAGCGAGCGGGGGGGATCACAGATACGCAGTATTTT | CATSRERAGGITDTQYF | TRBJ2-3 | TRBV15 | few | TRBD2
TGTGCCAGCACCCTCGCCGACGCGGCCGGGGAGCTGTTTTTT | CASTLADAAGELFF | TRBJ2-2 | TRBV2 | . | .
TGTGCCAGCAGCCCCACAGGGAGGGCAGATACGCAGTATTTT | CASSPTGRADTQYF | TRBJ2-3 | TRBV7-2 | . | .
TGTGCCACCGCCGTGGCGGGAAGGTGGGGCTACACCTTC | CATAVAGRWGYTF | TRBJ1-2 | TRBV6-5 | . | .
TGTGCCAGCAGCCCCTCCGGGACAACTTCTCCGGCAACTAATGAAAAACTGTTTTTT | CASSPSGTTSPATNEKLFF | TRBJ1-4 | TRBV9 | . | .
TGTGCCAGCAGCCCCGACAGGGGGAACACTGAAGCTTTCTTT | CASSPDRGNTEAFF | TRBJ1-1 | TRBV11-2 | . | TRBD1
TGTGCCAGCAGTCGGGGACAGCTTGAAAAACTGTTTTTT | CASSRGQLEKLFF | TRBJ1-4 | TRBV6-5 | . | TRBD1
TGTGCCAGCAGTGTGGATGTAGGCTACACCTTC | CASSVDVGYTF | TRBJ1-2 | TRBV6-1 | . | .
TGTGCCAGCAGCTTAACTCAGTATAATTCACCCCTCCACTTT | CASSLTQYNSPLHF | TRBJ1-6 | TRBV7-7 | . | .
TGTGCCAGCAGCTCCGCTGACGGGACGGCAGGGACCCAGTACTTC | CASSSADGTAGTQYF | TRBJ2-5 | TRBV7-2 | . | .
TGCGCCAGCAGCCAAGAAACTAGCGGGGGCACAGAGACCCAGTACTTC | CASSQETSGGTETQYF | TRBJ2-5 | TRBV4-1 | once | TRBD2
TGCAGTGCTGGGAGCCCCGGCGAGCAGTACTTC | CSAGSPGEQYF | TRBJ2-7 | TRBV20-1 | . | .
TGTGCCAGCAGCCCTTTTACGGCCTCACAAGGGAAGTCTAGCTACACCTTC | CASSPFTASQGKSSYTF | TRBJ1-2 | TRBV5-5 | . | .
TGTGCCAGCAGCAGTAGACAGGGCGCGACTTCGGGGGAGCAGTACTTC | CASSSRQGATSGEQYF | TRBJ2-7 | TRBV6-9 | . | TRBD1
TGTGCCAGCAGCCAAGATGGAAGTTGGCGACTAGCGGAGACGAACACCGGGGAGCTGTTTTTT | CASSQDGSWRLAETNTGELFF | TRBJ2-2 | TRBV4-2 | . | TRBD2
TGTGCCAGCAGCGCTAGACAGGGGCCCTTCGCCGAGCAGTACTTC | CASSARQGPFAEQYF | TRBJ2-7 | TRBV11-1 | . | TRBD1
TGTGCCAGCAGCGTGCGGGGCGTTCCAGATACGCAGTATTTT | CASSVRGVPDTQYF | TRBJ2-3 | TRBV9 | . | .
TGTGCCAGCAGCGTAGCTAGCGTGGGCAATGAGCAGTTCTTC | CASSVASVGNEQFF | TRBJ2-1 | TRBV9 | . | .
TGTGCCAGCAGCTTAGGGACGAGGGACACGGGGACCCAGTACTTC | CASSLGTRDTGTQYF | TRBJ2-5 | TRBV7-6 | . | .
TGTGCCAGCAGCCTAATGACAACTGGGGCCCTCCCACCCCTCCACTTT | CASSLMTTGALPPLHF | TRBJ1-6 | TRBV11-2 | . | .
TGTGCCAGTAGGACCCGGGCCGAAGGATCCTACGAGCAGTACTTC | CASRTRAEGSYEQYF | TRBJ2-7 | TRBV19 | . | .
TGCGCCAGCAGCTTGTCAGATAGCACAGATACGCAGTATTTT | CASSLSDSTDTQYF | TRBJ2-3 | TRBV5-1 | . | .
TGTGCCAGCATGGAGGAGAACACTGAAGCTTTCTTT | CASMEENTEAFF | TRBJ1-1 | TRBV6-1 | . | .
TGTGCCAGCAGTTATCTAGGGAACACTGAAGCTTTCTTT | CASSYLGNTEAFF | TRBJ1-1 | TRBV6-6 | . | .
TGTGCCACCGCGGGGGGGACTTTGAAGACCCAGTACTTC | CATAGGTLKTQYF | TRBJ2-5 | TRBV2 | once | TRBD2
TGTGCCAGCAGTGACTCGGAATATTCGACTGAAGCTTTCTTT | CASSDSEYSTEAFF | TRBJ1-1 | TRBV6-4 | few | .
TGCGCCAGCAGCCAAGATTTGGAAACCGCAGACCGCTCGAACACTGAAGCTTTCTTT | CASSQDLETADRSNTEAFF | TRBJ1-1 | TRBV4-3 | . | .
TGTGCCACCAGCAGGGGCGACGGATTCTACACCTTC | CATSRGDGFYTF | TRBJ1-2 | TRBV15 | . | .
TGTGCCAGCAGCTTAAAAGGTGTCGGGGAAAAACTGTTTTTT | CASSLKGVGEKLFF | TRBJ1-4 | TRBV5-4 | . | .
TGTGCCAGCAGCACATGGCCAGCCCTTTCGTATGGCTACACCTTC | CASSTWPALSYGYTF | TRBJ1-2 | TRBV7-8 | . | .
TGTGCCAGCAGCTTAGTGGCAGCTGGGAGAAATGGCTACACCTTC | CASSLVAAGRNGYTF | TRBJ1-2 | TRBV7-2 | . | .
TGTGCCTGGAGGGGAGGGACAGGGGGGGCCTACAATACGCAGTATTTT | CAWRGGTGGAYNTQYF | TRBJ2-3 | TRBV30 | once | TRBD1
TGTGCCAGCAGCTCGGGTATTCGCAATCAGCCCCAGCATTTT | CASSSGIRNQPQHF | TRBJ1-5 | TRBV5-6 | . | .
TGCGCCAGCAGCCCCCGGTCCCAGAGAAGTTATAATTCACCCCTCCACTTT | CASSPRSQRSYNSPLHF | TRBJ1-6 | TRBV5-1 | . | .
TGTGCCAGCGCCCCGGACAGCTCCTATAATTCACCCCTCCACTTT | CASAPDSSYNSPLHF | TRBJ1-6 | TRBV25-1 | . | .
TGTGCCAGCAGTGAAGCGCCGGGGGGCAGTTGGACTGAAGCTTTCTTT | CASSEAPGGSWTEAFF | TRBJ1-1 | TRBV6-1 | . | .